These T cell receptor beta chains were read from a single sample in a study of T cell repertoires in cytomegalovirus infection. MiXCR, applied by TCRdb to the reads, yields one record per CDR3 protein. Of approximately 34,000 distinct CDR3 sequences listed, about 52% are singletons. These receptors have no known antigen. The input for sequencing was CD8+ T cells from cultured PBMCs, taken from culture after CMV antigen stimulation. These receptors were collected from a human donor in good health (CMV status not recorded). Some clones in this sample may be carry-over from other donors' samples. Each CDR3 is given with its conserved first and last residue. The order of the fields is D gene, J gene, V gene, CDR3 length, clone size, CDR3 DNA, CDR3 protein. A D gene is named only where the DNA matches it firmly. Expanded clones are given a class, and other clones once, few, many or no size at all.

D gene: -
J gene: TRBJ2-1
V gene: TRBV7-2
CDR3 length: 16
clone size: many
CDR3 DNA: TGTGCCAGCAGCCCCCGCGGTCCCGCCTACTCCCATGAGCAGTTCTTC
CDR3 protein: CASSPRGPAYSHEQFF

D gene: -
J gene: TRBJ1-1
V gene: TRBV14
CDR3 length: 13
clone size: many
CDR3 DNA: TGTGCCAGCAGCCAAGATAGGCAGGGAAGAGCTTTCTTT
CDR3 protein: CASSQDRQGRAFF

D gene: -
J gene: TRBJ1-1
V gene: TRBV4-1
CDR3 length: 15
clone size: -
CDR3 DNA: TGTTACAGCAGCCAAGAACGCGAGTTGAACACTGAAGCTTTCTTT
CDR3 protein: CYSSQERELNTEAFF

D gene: -
J gene: TRBJ2-1
V gene: TRBV11-2
CDR3 length: 13
clone size: -
CDR3 DNA: TGTGCCAGCAGCCCCTCACAAAACAATGAGCAGTTCTTC
CDR3 protein: CASSPSQNNEQFF

D gene: TRBD1
J gene: TRBJ2-7
V gene: TRBV11-2
CDR3 length: 17
clone size: -
CDR3 DNA: TGTGCCAGCAGCTTAGAGCTCCAGGGGACAGGGAACTACGAGCAGTACTTC
CDR3 protein: CASSLELQGTGNYEQYF

D gene: TRBD1
J gene: TRBJ2-7
V gene: TRBV12-3/TRBV12-4
CDR3 length: 15
clone size: -
CDR3 DNA: TGTGCCAGCAGCCGGACAGGGTCCAGCTCCTACGAGCAGTACTTC
CDR3 protein: CASSRTGSSSYEQYF

D gene: -
J gene: TRBJ2-7
V gene: TRBV12-3/TRBV12-4
CDR3 length: 12
clone size: -
CDR3 DNA: TGTGCCAGCAGTTTAGGGAGCACCGAGCAGTACTTC
CDR3 protein: CASSLGSTEQYF

D gene: -
J gene: TRBJ1-1
V gene: TRBV28
CDR3 length: 14
clone size: -
CDR3 DNA: TGTGCCAGCAGCGCGCCCTCAGGGTACACTGAAGCTTTCTTT
CDR3 protein: CASSAPSGYTEAFF

D gene: TRBD2
J gene: TRBJ2-7
V gene: TRBV6-1
CDR3 length: 15
clone size: -
CDR3 DNA: TGTGCCAGCAGTGAACGGAGCGGGAGAGGTTACGAGCAGTACTTC
CDR3 protein: CASSERSGRGYEQYF

D gene: -
J gene: TRBJ2-3
V gene: TRBV7-8
CDR3 length: 18
clone size: -
CDR3 DNA: TGTGCCAGCAGCTTAGATGGGTTCGGGCTGACGAACACAGATACGCAGTATTTT
CDR3 protein: CASSLDGFGLTNTDTQYF

D gene: TRBD1
J gene: TRBJ1-2
V gene: TRBV6-1
CDR3 length: 15
clone size: -
CDR3 DNA: TGTGCCAGCAGTCTCCGGGACAGTTGGGGCTATGGCTACACCTTC
CDR3 protein: CASSLRDSWGYGYTF

D gene: -
J gene: TRBJ2-7
V gene: TRBV7-9
CDR3 length: 13
clone size: -
CDR3 DNA: TGTGCCAGCAGCCCGGGGGAGGTCCACGAGCAGTACTTC
CDR3 protein: CASSPGEVHEQYF

D gene: -
J gene: TRBJ2-5
V gene: TRBV24-1
CDR3 length: 15
clone size: -
CDR3 DNA: TGTGCCACCAGTGCCCTCCAGGGCAGGCAAGAGACCCAGTACTTC
CDR3 protein: CATSALQGRQETQYF

D gene: -
J gene: TRBJ2-1
V gene: TRBV6-5
CDR3 length: 15
clone size: few
CDR3 DNA: TGTGCCAGCTTCCCAGGAGGGGAGTGGCACAATGAGCAGTTCTTC
CDR3 protein: CASFPGGEWHNEQFF

D gene: -
J gene: TRBJ1-5
V gene: TRBV6-5
CDR3 length: 14
clone size: -
CDR3 DNA: TGTGCCAGCAGTTACAGGGGAAACAATCAGCCCCAGCATTTT
CDR3 protein: CASSYRGNNQPQHF

D gene: TRBD1
J gene: TRBJ2-7
V gene: TRBV7-4
CDR3 length: 13
clone size: -
CDR3 DNA: TGTGCCAGCAGCACAGGGGTCCTCTACGAGCAGTACTTC
CDR3 protein: CASSTGVLYEQYF

D gene: TRBD1
J gene: TRBJ2-7
V gene: TRBV4-1
CDR3 length: 19
clone size: -
CDR3 DNA: TGCGCCAGCAGCCAAGATGGCGGCTATCCGGGACAGGGGTGGTACGAGCAGTACTTC
CDR3 protein: CASSQDGGYPGQGWYEQYF

D gene: TRBD2
J gene: TRBJ2-3
V gene: TRBV4-1
CDR3 length: 16
clone size: -
CDR3 DNA: TGCGCCAGCAGCCAAGACACTAGCGGGGGCACAGATACGCAGTATTTT
CDR3 protein: CASSQDTSGGTDTQYF

D gene: -
J gene: TRBJ2-3
V gene: TRBV11-2
CDR3 length: 13
clone size: -
CDR3 DNA: TGTGCCAGCAGCCGGACGCCCACAGATACGCAGTATTTT
CDR3 protein: CASSRTPTDTQYF

D gene: -
J gene: TRBJ1-4
V gene: TRBV11-2
CDR3 length: 16
clone size: -
CDR3 DNA: TGTGCCAGCAGCCTTGGACAGCTTGCAACTAATGAAAAACTGTTTTTT
CDR3 protein: CASSLGQLATNEKLFF

D gene: -
J gene: TRBJ1-5
V gene: TRBV30
CDR3 length: 15
clone size: -
CDR3 DNA: TGTGCCTGGAGTGTACGAGGTCAGGGGAAACAGCCCCAGCATTTT
CDR3 protein: CAWSVRGQGKQPQHF

D gene: -
J gene: TRBJ2-4
V gene: TRBV18
CDR3 length: 13
clone size: -
CDR3 DNA: TGTGCCAGCTCACGGTGGGCCAAAAACATTCAGTACTTC
CDR3 protein: CASSRWAKNIQYF

D gene: TRBD2
J gene: TRBJ2-1
V gene: TRBV9
CDR3 length: 15
clone size: -
CDR3 DNA: TGTGCCAGCAACGTAAGGGCGGGGGGGCCCGTTGAGCAGTTCTTC
CDR3 protein: CASNVRAGGPVEQFF

D gene: -
J gene: TRBJ2-7
V gene: TRBV19
CDR3 length: 14
clone size: -
CDR3 DNA: TGTGCCAGTCCCGCCGCAGGTGGCTTCTACGAGCAGTACTTC
CDR3 protein: CASPAAGGFYEQYF

D gene: -
J gene: TRBJ2-1
V gene: TRBV2
CDR3 length: 11
clone size: -
CDR3 DNA: TGTGCCAGCAGTGATTGGCGGGATCAGTTCTTC
CDR3 protein: CASSDWRDQFF

D gene: -
J gene: TRBJ2-1
V gene: TRBV7-3
CDR3 length: 15
clone size: few
CDR3 DNA: TGTGCCAGCAGCCCCGGGACCGACTTCGGCGGGGCGCAGTTCTTC
CDR3 protein: CASSPGTDFGGAQFF

D gene: -
J gene: TRBJ1-2
V gene: TRBV6-6
CDR3 length: 14
clone size: once
CDR3 DNA: TGTGCCACCCCCCGGCGGTTGGAACCGTATGGCTACACCTTC
CDR3 protein: CATPRRLEPYGYTF

D gene: TRBD2
J gene: TRBJ2-5
V gene: TRBV4-2
CDR3 length: 15
clone size: -
CDR3 DNA: TGTGCCAGCAGCCCCTGGACTAGCGGGGAGGAGACCCAGTACTTC
CDR3 protein: CASSPWTSGEETQYF

D gene: TRBD1
J gene: TRBJ2-2
V gene: TRBV19
CDR3 length: 20
clone size: -
CDR3 DNA: TGTGCCAGTAGTATAGATAGCCCCCTCCCCGGGACAGTGACTCGTGGGGAGCTGTTTTTT
CDR3 protein: CASSIDSPLPGTVTRGELFF

D gene: -
J gene: TRBJ1-1
V gene: TRBV7-2
CDR3 length: 14
clone size: -
CDR3 DNA: TGTGCCAGCAGCTTAGAAGAGGGGGACACTGAAGCTTTCTTT
CDR3 protein: CASSLEEGDTEAFF

D gene: -
J gene: TRBJ1-6
V gene: TRBV3-1
CDR3 length: 18
clone size: -
CDR3 DNA: TGTGCCAGCAGCCAAGATCTTGCGGGGGAGGTATGGAATTCACCCCTCCACTTT
CDR3 protein: CASSQDLAGEVWNSPLHF

D gene: -
J gene: TRBJ1-1
V gene: TRBV7-8
CDR3 length: 15
clone size: -
CDR3 DNA: TGTGCCAGCAGCTTAGCGCCCCCCCCCACAGGGAAGACTTTCTTT
CDR3 protein: CASSLAPPPTGKTFF

D gene: -
J gene: TRBJ2-3
V gene: TRBV4-1
CDR3 length: 12
clone size: -
CDR3 DNA: TGCGCCAGCAGCCAAGGAGGAGATACGCAGTATTTT
CDR3 protein: CASSQGGDTQYF

D gene: -
J gene: TRBJ2-7
V gene: TRBV7-9
CDR3 length: 15
clone size: -
CDR3 DNA: TGTGCCAGCAGCCCCGGCCAGGGGGGTAGCTACGAGCAGTACTTC
CDR3 protein: CASSPGQGGSYEQYF

D gene: TRBD1
J gene: TRBJ1-4
V gene: TRBV7-2
CDR3 length: 15
clone size: few
CDR3 DNA: TGTGCCAGCAGCACCTGGACAGGGGTTAATGAAAAACTGTTTTTT
CDR3 protein: CASSTWTGVNEKLFF

D gene: -
J gene: TRBJ2-5
V gene: TRBV6-2/TRBV6-3
CDR3 length: 16
clone size: -
CDR3 DNA: TGTGCCAGCAGTTACTCGATTGGGATGGGCAAAGAGACCCAGTACTTC
CDR3 protein: CASSYSIGMGKETQYF

D gene: -
J gene: TRBJ2-3
V gene: TRBV7-6
CDR3 length: 13
clone size: few
CDR3 DNA: TGTGCCAGCAGCTTAGCTAGCGGAGATACGCAGTATTTT
CDR3 protein: CASSLASGDTQYF

D gene: -
J gene: TRBJ1-2
V gene: TRBV13
CDR3 length: 14
clone size: few
CDR3 DNA: TGTGCCAGCAGCTTAATAGGAGGAGGCTATGGCTACACCTTC
CDR3 protein: CASSLIGGGYGYTF

D gene: -
J gene: TRBJ2-5
V gene: TRBV20-1
CDR3 length: 16
clone size: -
CDR3 DNA: TGCAGTGCTAGAGGCAGGGGAGGGGTCACCCAAGAGACCCAGTACTTC
CDR3 protein: CSARGRGGVTQETQYF

D gene: -
J gene: TRBJ1-1
V gene: TRBV7-9
CDR3 length: 13
clone size: -
CDR3 DNA: TGTGCCAGCATCACTTCATGGGGAAGAGGAGCTTTCTTT
CDR3 protein: CASITSWGRGAFF

D gene: TRBD1
J gene: TRBJ2-7
V gene: TRBV7-2
CDR3 length: 13
clone size: -
CDR3 DNA: TGTGCCAGCTGGCTGGGACAGAGCTACGAGCAGTACTTC
CDR3 protein: CASWLGQSYEQYF

D gene: -
J gene: TRBJ1-1
V gene: TRBV10-3
CDR3 length: 14
clone size: -
CDR3 DNA: TGTGCCATCAGTGAGTCAGGGCCGAACACTGAAGCTTTCTTT
CDR3 protein: CAISESGPNTEAFF

D gene: TRBD2
J gene: TRBJ2-1
V gene: TRBV7-2
CDR3 length: 16
clone size: -
CDR3 DNA: TGTGCCAGCAGCTTGGTCAGCGGGAGCTCCTACAATGAGCAGTTCTTC
CDR3 protein: CASSLVSGSSYNEQFF

D gene: -
J gene: TRBJ2-2
V gene: TRBV18
CDR3 length: 18
clone size: -
CDR3 DNA: TGTGCCAGCTCACCAATGGGTCTTGGGACAACAACCACCGGGGAGCTGTTTTTT
CDR3 protein: CASSPMGLGTTTTGELFF

D gene: -
J gene: TRBJ1-1
V gene: TRBV7-6
CDR3 length: 15
clone size: few
CDR3 DNA: TGTGCCAGCAGCTTATCTAGTACAGGGAGGACTGAAGCTTTCTTT
CDR3 protein: CASSLSSTGRTEAFF

D gene: -
J gene: TRBJ2-7
V gene: TRBV19
CDR3 length: 15
clone size: -
CDR3 DNA: TGTGCCAGTAGCTCTGGTGTTGGGGGACTCTACGAGCAGTACTTC
CDR3 protein: CASSSGVGGLYEQYF

D gene: -
J gene: TRBJ2-1
V gene: TRBV2
CDR3 length: 11
clone size: -
CDR3 DNA: TGTGCCAGCAGTGCACAGGCGAATTGGTTCTTC
CDR3 protein: CASSAQANWFF

D gene: TRBD2
J gene: TRBJ2-1
V gene: TRBV19
CDR3 length: 19
clone size: -
CDR3 DNA: TGTGCCAGTAGTCGGCCTCGGACTAGCGGGTTAAGCTCCTACAATGAGCAGTTCTTC
CDR3 protein: CASSRPRTSGLSSYNEQFF

D gene: -
J gene: TRBJ2-5
V gene: TRBV4-1
CDR3 length: 14
clone size: -
CDR3 DNA: TGCGCCAGCAGCCAAGACTCAGAGGGAGAGACCCAGTACTTC
CDR3 protein: CASSQDSEGETQYF

D gene: -
J gene: TRBJ1-2
V gene: TRBV4-1
CDR3 length: 15
clone size: -
CDR3 DNA: TGCGCCAGCAGCCAAGAACGATGGGGGGCGCCCGGCTACACCTTC
CDR3 protein: CASSQERWGAPGYTF

D gene: TRBD1
J gene: TRBJ1-5
V gene: TRBV19
CDR3 length: 15
clone size: -
CDR3 DNA: TGTGCCAGTACCCGGGACAGGGAAGGCAATCAGCCCCAGCATTTT
CDR3 protein: CASTRDREGNQPQHF

D gene: -
J gene: TRBJ2-1
V gene: TRBV9
CDR3 length: 16
clone size: -
CDR3 DNA: TGTGCCAGCAGCGTAGATGACGGGATTTCCTACAATGAGCAGTTCTTC
CDR3 protein: CASSVDDGISYNEQFF

D gene: -
J gene: TRBJ1-5
V gene: TRBV6-6
CDR3 length: 13
clone size: many
CDR3 DNA: TGTGCCAGCAGTTACTCCGAAAATCAGCCCCAGCATTTT
CDR3 protein: CASSYSENQPQHF

D gene: -
J gene: TRBJ1-5
V gene: TRBV4-3
CDR3 length: 15
clone size: -
CDR3 DNA: TGCGCCAGCAGCCAAGATAGGGGGAAGTATCAGCCCCAGCATTTT
CDR3 protein: CASSQDRGKYQPQHF

D gene: -
J gene: TRBJ1-5
V gene: TRBV6-6
CDR3 length: 14
clone size: -
CDR3 DNA: TGTGCCAGCAGCCCTGATCGCGGGAGGTGGCCCCAGCATTTT
CDR3 protein: CASSPDRGRWPQHF